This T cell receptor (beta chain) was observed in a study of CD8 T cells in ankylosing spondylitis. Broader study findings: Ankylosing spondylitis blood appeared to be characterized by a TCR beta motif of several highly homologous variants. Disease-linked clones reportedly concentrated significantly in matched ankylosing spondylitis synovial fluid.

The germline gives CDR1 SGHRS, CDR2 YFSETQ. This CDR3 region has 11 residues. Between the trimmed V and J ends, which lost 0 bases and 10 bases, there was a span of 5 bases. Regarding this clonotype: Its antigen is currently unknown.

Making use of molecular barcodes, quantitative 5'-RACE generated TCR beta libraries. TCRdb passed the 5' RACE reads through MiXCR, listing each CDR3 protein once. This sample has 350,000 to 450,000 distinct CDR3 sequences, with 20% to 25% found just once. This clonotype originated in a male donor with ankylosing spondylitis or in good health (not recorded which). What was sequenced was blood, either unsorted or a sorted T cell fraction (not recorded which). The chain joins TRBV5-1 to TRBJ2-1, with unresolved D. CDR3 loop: CASSLAFEQFF. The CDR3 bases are TGCGCCAGCAGCTTGGCTTTCGAGCAGTTCTTC.